Below, 4 T cell receptor beta chains from the same sample are listed, as sequenced in a study of blood T cell repertoires in COVID-19. Some clones are missing from TCRdb's copy, which holds only in-frame ones; the method was immunoSEQ multiplex PCR. The profile covers fewer than 250,000 clones, with about four fifths appearing a single time and roughly 4% taken by the ten largest. Sequenced sample: peripheral blood. All receptors derive from a man in his fifties or sixties with acute or convalescent COVID-19.

The CDR3 sequence is CASSLEPGSANTEAFF. The CDR3 region has the DNA TGCGCCAGCAGCTTGGAACCGGGGTCGGCGAACACTGAAGCTTTCTTT. This chain links TRBV5-1 with TRBJ1-1; the D is unclear. Germline values: CDR1 SGHRS, CDR2 YFSETQ. V gave up 0 bases and J gave up 1 base, with 13 bases separating them. CDR3 size: 16 residues.

The chain has TRBV10-2 and TRBJ2-5; D is unclear. The V end was cut by 4 bases, the J end by 3 bases, with 9 bases between. Germline lookup yields CDR1 WSHSY and CDR2 SAAADI. This CDR3 is 13 amino acids long. CDR3 nucleotide sequence: TGCGCCAGCAGTGTTGGAGCTGAAGAGACCCAGTACTTC. It translates to CASSVGAEETQYF.

The rearrangement uses TRBV7-9 and TRBJ1-3; no definite D call. This CDR3 has 16 amino acids. Trimming shortened V by 3 bases and J by 1 base, and 13 bases separated the two germline ends. The V gene's germline CDR1 is SEHNR and CDR2 FQNEAQ (reference sequence). The CDR3 DNA reads TGTGCCAGCAGCTTTCGGGTTGAGGTTTCTGGAAACACCATATATTTT. It codes for CASSFRVEVSGNTIYF.

The gene calls are TRBV4-1 and TRBJ2-3; 8 bases agree with TRBD2. After removal of 0 bases from V and 6 bases from J, the junction contained 8 bases not matched to a gene. CDR3 size: 16 residues. Germline V gives CDR1 MGHRA, CDR2 YSYEKL. CDR3 nucleotide sequence: TGCGCCAGCAGCCAAGACGGGGGGGATGATTGGGATACGCAGTATTTT. Translating gives CASSQDGGDDWDTQYF.